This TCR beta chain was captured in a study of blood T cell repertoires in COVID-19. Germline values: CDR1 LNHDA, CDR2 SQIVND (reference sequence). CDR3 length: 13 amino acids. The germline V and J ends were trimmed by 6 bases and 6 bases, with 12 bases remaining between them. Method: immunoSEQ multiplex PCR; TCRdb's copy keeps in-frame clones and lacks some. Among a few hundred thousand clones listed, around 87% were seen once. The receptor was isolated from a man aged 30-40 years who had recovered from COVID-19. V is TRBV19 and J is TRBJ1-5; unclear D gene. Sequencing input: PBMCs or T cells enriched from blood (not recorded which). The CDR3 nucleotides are TGTGCCAGTAGATCATTCGGTAGTCAGCCCCAGCATTTT. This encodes CASRSFGSQPQHF.